The 5 T cell receptor beta chains listed next were all sequenced from one sample in a study of CD8 T cells in ankylosing spondylitis (dated by TCRdb to between 2016 and 2019). Receptor libraries were prepared by 5' RACE. Sequencing relied on an Illumina HiSeq 2500. TCRdb took the public reads, trimmed them with fastp at Q25, ran MiXCR for clone calling and kept in-frame beta chains. Records with the same CDR3 protein are collapsed into one entry carrying the most frequent genes and DNA. The sample table records nearly 350,000 distinct CDR3 sequences; roughly 14% of these occur just once. Around 1% of the sample is taken by the ten largest. Sequencing used blood, either unsorted or a sorted T cell fraction (not recorded which). The receptors stem from a male donor with ankylosing spondylitis or in good health (not recorded which).

This clonotype came up many times. This chain joins TRBV3-1 and TRBJ2-7; perhaps TRBD2 as D (7 bases). This CDR3 region has 12 residues. Between the trimmed V and J ends, which lost 6 bases and 5 bases, there was a span of 11 bases. Germline-derived CDR1 and CDR2 are LGHDT and YNNKEL (reference sequence). CDR3 nucleotide sequence: TGTGCCAGCAGGGGGGGGGGCGACGAGCAGTACTTC. It translates to CASRGGGDEQYF.

This clonotype has a handful of counts. The gene calls are TRBV5-1 and TRBJ2-7; D possibly corresponds to TRBD2 (6 bases). The germline gives CDR1 SGHRS, CDR2 YFSETQ. V gave up 4 bases and J gave up 0 bases, with 14 bases separating them. There are 15 residues in the CDR3. The CDR3 nucleotides are TGCGCCAGCAGCCCTAGGTCCGGGGGCTCCTACGAGCAGTACTTC. Residues: CASSPRSGGSYEQYF.

This clonotype has a handful of counts. V and J are TRBV5-1 and TRBJ2-2; tentatively, D is TRBD1 or TRBD2 (6 bases each). CDR1 and CDR2 (germline): SGHRS, YFSETQ. The CDR3 sequence is 15 residues long. With 2 bases removed from V and 4 bases from J, the gap between germline ends came to 12 bases. The chain's CDR3 is CASSFGGAGTGELFF. The CDR3 nucleotides are TGCGCCAGCAGCTTCGGGGGCGCAGGCACCGGGGAGCTGTTTTTT.

J is TRBJ1-1 and V is TRBV12-3 or TRBV12-4, with unresolved D. V was shortened by 3 bases and J by 7 bases, with 6 bases between the two germline ends. This CDR3 comprises 11 residues. CDR3 coding DNA: TGTGCCAGCAGTTTTGGGAGTGAAGCTTTCTTT. Protein: CASSFGSEAFF.

V is TRBV20-1 and J is TRBJ1-5; a weak D match, TRBD1 (6 bases). Between the trimmed V and J ends, which lost 0 bases and 7 bases, there was a span of 13 bases. CDR3 length equals 14 residues. Germline CDR1 reads DFQATT; CDR2 reads SNEGSKA (reference sequence). CDR3 sequence reads: CSARDRGWGQPQHF. For the CDR3, the DNA is TGCAGTGCTAGAGACAGGGGATGGGGACAGCCCCAGCATTTT.